This TCR beta chain came from a study of T cell responses to AZD1222 COVID-19 vaccine. Findings of the study overall: It was only five to seven AZD1222 recipients who were seropositive at baseline. In a largely white British group with more females than males, clonal diversity was possibly underestimated. The study reported that nearly half of spike-specific TCRs target unmutated variant regions.

V was shortened by 4 bases and J by 1 base, with 6 bases between the two germline ends. The CDR3 contains 14 residues. Germline V lookup: CDR1 SGDLS, CDR2 YYNGEE. In this sample, this clone turned up once. Its antigen is as yet unknown. Assay: immunoSEQ multiplex PCR; the TCRdb copy retains only in-frame clones and omits some. The sample includes 150,000 to 200,000 clones, approximately 95% of them seen just once. The chain is built from TRBV9 and TRBJ2-6; D is uncertain. The clonotype comes from an adult in good health. Sample: peripheral blood, taken on day 0 of AZD1222 vaccination. CDR3 amino acids: CASSRESGANVLTF. CDR3 nucleotides: TGTGCCAGCAGCAGGGAATCTGGGGCCAACGTCCTGACTTTC.